This T cell receptor beta chain was sequenced for a study of radiotherapy plus CTLA-4 blockade in lung cancer. This CDR3 spans 20 amino acids. Trimming took 0 bases from V and 5 from J; bases not matched to a gene: 16. The germline V gene has CDR1 LNHNV and CDR2 YYDKDF (reference sequence). Treatment of patients with chemo-refractory metastatic non-small-cell lung cancer consisted of focal radiation plus CTLA-4 blockade with ipilimumab. Clones were sequenced by immunoSEQ multiplex PCR, and TCRdb holds only the in-frame ones, with some missing. The table has about 78,000 clones, approximately 83% seen once.

The sequence was obtained from a human donor with non-small cell lung cancer who had a partial response to radiotherapy plus ipilimumab. The sample in question was peripheral blood, obtained from a patient treated with radiotherapy plus ipilimumab. The chain has TRBV15 and TRBJ2-2, with TRBD1 identical over 9 bases. The DNA of the CDR3 is TGTGCCACCAGCAGAGATCTTGGCTCTACGGGACAGGGCACAACCGGGGAGCTGTTTTTT. It specifies CATSRDLGSTGQGTTGELFF. The variable domain in full, with the rest retrieved from reference TRBV15 and TRBJ2-2, is DAMVIQNPRYQVTQFGKPVTLSCSQTLNHNVMYWYQQKSSQAPKLLFHYYDKDFNNEADTPDNFQSRRPNTSFCFLDIRSPGLGDTAMYLCATSRDLGSTGQGTTGELFFGEGSRLTVL.